Detailed here is one T cell receptor beta chain. Its matching antigen is unknown. A universal primer site was incorporated via template switching, and the cDNA contained unique molecular identifiers. Via MiXCR, TCRdb re-called the 5' RACE reads, giving one row per CDR3 protein. In the table there are 1.5 million or so distinct CDR3 sequences, around 29% of which are singletons. The data derive from a study of identical twins. Study findings and constraints: Invariant MAIT and iNKT cells may have partly biased zero-insertion analyses.

The CDR3 runs 17 residues. Trimming took 3 bases from V and 4 from J, leaving 20 bases between them. CDR1 and CDR2 from the germline V gene are MDHEN and SYDVKM. Material for sequencing was cord blood. The J gene is TRBJ2-3, the V gene TRBV28, with D perhaps TRBD2 (5 bases). The sequence was collected from a newborn girl in good health. In DNA form, the CDR3 reads TGTGCCAGCAGTTTCCCCAATCTTCGGAGCGGCGCAGATACGCAGTATTTT. Amino acid sequence: CASSFPNLRSGADTQYF. Full variable domain (missing parts from reference TRBV28 and TRBJ2-3): DVKVTQSSRYLVKRTGEKVFLECVQDMDHENMFWYRQDPGLGLRLIYFSYDVKMKEKGDIPEGYSVSREKKERFSLILESASTNQTSMYLCASSFPNLRSGADTQYFGPGTRLTVL.